Here is one TCR beta chain with its context. Sampled while nominally healthy, donors likely had unrecorded immune exposures. These data belong to a study of cytomegalovirus exposure and HLA in healthy donors. Researchers ran the PCR with 60 Vbeta and 13 Jbeta primers. Measured with immunoSEQ multiplex PCR; TCRdb has only the in-frame clones, and not every one. The sample shows over 150,000 clones, more than 70% of them seen only once. CDR1 and CDR2 (germline): SGDLS, YYNGEE. The CDR3 length is 14 residues. The V end was cut by 2 bases, the J end by 7 bases, with 13 bases between. The specimen sequenced was PBMCs. This chain uses TRBV9 with TRBJ1-5; tentatively, D is TRBD1 (5 bases). The TCR originated in a woman aged 35 to 49 in good health and CMV-seropositive. The CDR3 coding sequence is TGTGCCAGCAGCGTGGGAGGGGCTGGGCAGCCCCAGCATTTT. As protein: CASSVGGAGQPQHF.